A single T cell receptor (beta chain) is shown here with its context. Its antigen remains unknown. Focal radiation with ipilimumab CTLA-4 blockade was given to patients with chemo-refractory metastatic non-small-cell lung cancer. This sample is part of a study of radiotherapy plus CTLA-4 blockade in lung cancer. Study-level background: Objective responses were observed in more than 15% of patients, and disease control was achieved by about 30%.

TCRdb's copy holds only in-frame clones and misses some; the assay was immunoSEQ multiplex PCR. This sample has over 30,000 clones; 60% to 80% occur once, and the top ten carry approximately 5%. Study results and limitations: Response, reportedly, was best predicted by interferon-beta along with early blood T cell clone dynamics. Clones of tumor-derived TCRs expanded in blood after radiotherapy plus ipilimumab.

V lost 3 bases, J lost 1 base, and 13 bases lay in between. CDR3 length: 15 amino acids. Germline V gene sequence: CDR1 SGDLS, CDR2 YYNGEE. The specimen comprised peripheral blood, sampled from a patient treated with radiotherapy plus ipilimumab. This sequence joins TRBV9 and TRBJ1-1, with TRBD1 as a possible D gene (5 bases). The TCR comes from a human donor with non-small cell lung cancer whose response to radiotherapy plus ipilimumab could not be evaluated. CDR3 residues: CASSARQSPNTEAFF. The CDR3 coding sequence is TGTGCCAGCAGCGCTCGACAGAGCCCGAACACTGAAGCTTTCTTT.